The next 12 T cell receptor beta chains were all read from a single sample in a study of beta chain features in type 1 diabetes. Study-wide points: The study found moderately but significantly shorter TCRB CDR3s in all four CD4+ subsets of Type 1 diabetes patients.

Antigen specificity for these receptors is unknown. TCRB transcripts that were expressed got sequenced, as all of the isolated RNA had been reverse transcribed. This table comes from immunoSEQ multiplex PCR, and its TCRdb copy is limited to in-frame clones, with some not included. The sample lists fewer than 300,000 clones, approximately 10% occurring once. The specimen sequenced was naive CD4+ T cells from blood. The receptor set was obtained from a man younger than 45 with type 1 diabetes.

The chain employs TRBV9 and TRBJ2-1; a possible D gene is TRBD2 (5 bases). CDR3 length: 11 amino acids. Between the trimmed V and J ends, which lost 3 bases and 9 bases, there was a span of 7 bases. CDR1 and CDR2 (germline): SGDLS, YYNGEE. CDR3 sequence: CASSAGIEQFF. The CDR3 bases are TGTGCCAGCAGCGCGGGGATTGAGCAGTTCTTC.

The chain has TRBV4-1 and TRBJ2-5, with D possibly TRBD2 on 5 matching bases. The CDR3 is 14 amino acids. V lost 2 bases to trimming and J lost 1 base, with 8 bases between them. Germline assignment: CDR1 MGHRA and CDR2 YSYEKL. The CDR3 protein is CASSQLAGQETQYF. CDR3 DNA: TGCGCCAGCAGCCAACTAGCCGGCCAAGAGACCCAGTACTTC.

The chain couples TRBV7-3 to TRBJ1-2; a weak D match, TRBD1 (6 bases). CDR1 and CDR2 from the germline V gene are SGHTA and FQGTGA. This CDR3 comprises 14 residues. V gave up 2 bases and J gave up 4 bases, with 11 bases separating them. As DNA, the CDR3 is TGTGCCAGCAGCTTAGGGGGCCATTCCTATGGCTACACCTTC. This translates into CASSLGGHSYGYTF.

The chain employs TRBV19 and TRBJ1-4, with D unclear. This CDR3 has 13 residues. V lost 4 bases and J 4 bases, leaving 7 bases between the germline ends. Looked up from germline, CDR1 is LNHDA and CDR2 is SQIVND (reference sequence). The CDR3 sequence: CASSTQFNEKLFF. The CDR3 nucleotides read TGTGCCAGTAGTACCCAGTTTAATGAAAAACTGTTTTTT.

J is TRBJ2-3 and V is TRBV5-1, with no clear D. Germline V gene data show CDR1 as SGHRS and CDR2 as YFSETQ. This CDR3 is 16 amino acids long. V gave up 1 base and J gave up 4 bases, with 16 bases separating them. CDR3 loop: CASSLKTEPSADTQYF. The CDR3 coding sequence is TGCGCCAGCAGCTTGAAGACGGAACCCAGCGCAGATACGCAGTATTTT.

The rearrangement joins TRBV5-4 to TRBJ2-5; 8 bases are shared with TRBD1. The CDR3 sequence is 16 residues long. Germline lookup yields CDR1 SGHNT and CDR2 YYREEE (reference sequence). Losses at the gene ends were 0 bases for V and 4 bases for J; bases not matched to a gene: 8. The CDR3 DNA reads TGTGCCAGCAGCTTGGAATCTGGCGGACAGGGAGAGACCCAGTACTTC. Protein sequence: CASSLESGGQGETQYF.

The chain is built from TRBV5-1 and TRBJ2-5, with 8 nucleotides matching TRBD1. The V gene's germline CDR1 is SGHRS and CDR2 YFSETQ. J was trimmed by 4 bases and V by 4 bases; bases with no gene match: 6. The CDR3 runs 14 residues. The CDR3 sequence: CASSPQGVAETQYF. The CDR3 DNA is TGCGCCAGCAGCCCACAGGGGGTCGCAGAGACCCAGTACTTC.

The chain links TRBV2 to TRBJ2-5, with 8 positions matching TRBD1. The CDR3 totals 14 residues. The germline gives CDR1 SNHLY, CDR2 FYNNEI. V dropped 8 bases and J dropped 2; count of bases not matched to a gene: 7. Here the CDR3 reads CASGPRTGQETQYF. CDR3 nucleotide sequence: TGTGCCAGCGGCCCGAGGACAGGGCAAGAGACCCAGTACTTC.

This clone appeared a few times. The chain combines TRBV6-6 with TRBJ2-4, with a possible D match to TRBD2 (5 bases). Trimming stripped 4 bases from V and 2 bases from J, with 12 bases between. From germline, CDR1 is MNHNY and CDR2 SVGAGI (reference sequence). This CDR3 is built from 15 residues. CDR3 bases: TGTGCCAGCAGTTCCTCAGGAGGTCCCAAAAACATTCAGTACTTC. As protein: CASSSSGGPKNIQYF.

The gene calls are TRBV7-3 and TRBJ2-3; 9 positions match TRBD1. Trimming cost V 4 bases and J 8 bases; bases outside gene matches: 4. Germline CDR1 and CDR2: SGHTA and FQGTGA. The CDR3 length is 13 residues. CDR3: CASSSTGGPTQYF. CDR3 sequence (DNA): TGTGCCAGCAGCTCCACAGGGGGCCCTACGCAGTATTTT.

This clone turned up a few times. The chain employs TRBV2 and TRBJ2-5, with TRBD1 as a possible D gene (6 bases). V was cut by 6 bases and J by 5 bases, with 16 bases left in between. There are 14 residues in the CDR3. Germline assignment: CDR1 SNHLY and CDR2 FYNNEI. In nucleotides, the CDR3 is TGTGCCAGCAGCAAATATACAGGGTTGGAGACCCAGTACTTC. This translates into CASSKYTGLETQYF.

This clone occurred a few times. The chain employs TRBV5-1 and TRBJ2-5, with TRBD1 as a possible D gene (5 bases). V was trimmed by 0 bases and J by 4 bases, leaving 13 bases between them. CDR3 length: 15 residues. Germline values: CDR1 SGHRS, CDR2 YFSETQ. The CDR3 loop reads CASSLAQGIGETQYF. For the CDR3, the DNA is TGCGCCAGCAGCTTGGCCCAGGGTATAGGAGAGACCCAGTACTTC.